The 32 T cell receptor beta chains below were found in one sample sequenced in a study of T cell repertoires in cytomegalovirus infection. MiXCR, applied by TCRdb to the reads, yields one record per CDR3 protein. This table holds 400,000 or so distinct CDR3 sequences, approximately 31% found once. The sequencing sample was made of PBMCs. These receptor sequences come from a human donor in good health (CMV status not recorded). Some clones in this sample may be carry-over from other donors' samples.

The CDR3 DNA reads as TGTGCCAGCAGCCAGCCGGGACAGGGCACTGAAGCTTTCTTT. Amino acid sequence: CASSQPGQGTEAFF. The gene calls are TRBV4-2 and TRBJ1-1, with 9 bases that match TRBD1. The CDR3 length is 14 residues. Germline trimming cut 3 bases from V and 4 bases from J; bases unmatched to any gene: 3. CDR1 is LGHNA, CDR2 YNFKEQ, per germline.

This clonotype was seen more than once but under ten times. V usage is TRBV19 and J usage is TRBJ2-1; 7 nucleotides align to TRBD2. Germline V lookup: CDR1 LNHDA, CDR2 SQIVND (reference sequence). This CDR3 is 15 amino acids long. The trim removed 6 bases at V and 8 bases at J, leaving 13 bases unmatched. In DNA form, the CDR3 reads TGTGCCAGTAGCTACGGGAGGAGACGGTTGGATGAGCAGTTCTTC. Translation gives CASSYGRRRLDEQFF.

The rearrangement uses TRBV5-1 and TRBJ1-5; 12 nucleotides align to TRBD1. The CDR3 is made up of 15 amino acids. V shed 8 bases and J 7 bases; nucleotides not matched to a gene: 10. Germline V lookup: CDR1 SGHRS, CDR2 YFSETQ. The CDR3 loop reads CARLKGQGALQPQHF. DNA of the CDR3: TGCGCCAGACTCAAGGGACAGGGGGCATTGCAGCCCCAGCATTTT.

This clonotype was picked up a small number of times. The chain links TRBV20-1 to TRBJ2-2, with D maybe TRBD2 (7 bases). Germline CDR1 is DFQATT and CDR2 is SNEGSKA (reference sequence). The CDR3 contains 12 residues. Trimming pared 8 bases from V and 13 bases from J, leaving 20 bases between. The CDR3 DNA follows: TGCAGTCCCGGGGGGCTACGGGACCGGCTGTTTTTT. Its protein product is CSPGGLRDRLFF.

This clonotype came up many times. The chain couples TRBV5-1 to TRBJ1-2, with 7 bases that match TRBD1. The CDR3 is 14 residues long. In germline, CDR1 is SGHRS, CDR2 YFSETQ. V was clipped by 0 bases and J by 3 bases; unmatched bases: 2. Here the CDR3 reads CASSLGQGDYGYTF. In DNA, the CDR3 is TGCGCCAGCAGCTTGGGACAGGGCGACTATGGCTACACCTTC.

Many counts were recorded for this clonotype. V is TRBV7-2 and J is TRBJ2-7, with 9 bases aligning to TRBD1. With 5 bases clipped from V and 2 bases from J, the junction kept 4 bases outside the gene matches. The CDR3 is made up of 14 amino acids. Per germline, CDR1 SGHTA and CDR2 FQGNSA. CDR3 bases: TGTGCCAGCAGCCATGGGACAGGGCCCTACGAGCAGTACTTC. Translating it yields CASSHGTGPYEQYF.

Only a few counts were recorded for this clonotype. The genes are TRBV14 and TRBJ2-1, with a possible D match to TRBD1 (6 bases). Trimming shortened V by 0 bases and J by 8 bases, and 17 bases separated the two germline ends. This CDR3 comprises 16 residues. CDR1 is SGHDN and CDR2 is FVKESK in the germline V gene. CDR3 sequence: CASSQEVVRGRDEQFF. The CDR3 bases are TGTGCCAGCAGCCAAGAGGTAGTCAGGGGCCGTGATGAGCAGTTCTTC.

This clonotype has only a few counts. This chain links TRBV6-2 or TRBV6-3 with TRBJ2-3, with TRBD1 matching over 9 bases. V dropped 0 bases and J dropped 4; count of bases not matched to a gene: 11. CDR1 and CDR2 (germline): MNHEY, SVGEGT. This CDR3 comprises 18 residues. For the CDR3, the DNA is TGTGCCAGCAGTTACTCCACGGGGGACAGGGCGCCGGCAGATACGCAGTATTTT. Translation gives CASSYSTGDRAPADTQYF.

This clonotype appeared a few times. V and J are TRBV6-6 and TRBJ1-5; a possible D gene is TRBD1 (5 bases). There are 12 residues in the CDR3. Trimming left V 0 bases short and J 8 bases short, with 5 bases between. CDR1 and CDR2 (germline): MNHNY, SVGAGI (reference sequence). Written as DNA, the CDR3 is TGTGCCAGCAGTTACTCCAGGGAGCCCCAGCATTTT. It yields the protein CASSYSREPQHF.

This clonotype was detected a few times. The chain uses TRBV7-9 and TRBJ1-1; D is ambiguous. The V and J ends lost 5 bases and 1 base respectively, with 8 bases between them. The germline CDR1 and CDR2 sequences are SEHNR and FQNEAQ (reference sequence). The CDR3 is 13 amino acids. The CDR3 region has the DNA TGTGCCAGCAGCACAATCACGAACACTGAAGCTTTCTTT. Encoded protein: CASSTITNTEAFF.

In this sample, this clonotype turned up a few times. CDR3 nucleotide sequence: TGCGCCAGCAGCCGCCTTCCGGGTCCACGGACGAACACTGAAGCTTTCTTT. It is translated as CASSRLPGPRTNTEAFF. The chain combines TRBV4-1 with TRBJ1-1; D is unclear. Germline lookup yields CDR1 MGHRA and CDR2 YSYEKL. The V end was cut by 4 bases, the J end by 1 base, with 19 bases between. This CDR3 has 17 residues.

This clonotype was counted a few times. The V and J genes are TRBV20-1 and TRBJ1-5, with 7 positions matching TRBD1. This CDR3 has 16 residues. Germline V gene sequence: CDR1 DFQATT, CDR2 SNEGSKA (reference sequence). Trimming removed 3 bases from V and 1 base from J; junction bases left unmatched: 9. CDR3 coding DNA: TGCAGTGCTAGGATGCGCCAGGGGGGGAGCAATCAGCCCCAGCATTTT. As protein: CSARMRQGGSNQPQHF.

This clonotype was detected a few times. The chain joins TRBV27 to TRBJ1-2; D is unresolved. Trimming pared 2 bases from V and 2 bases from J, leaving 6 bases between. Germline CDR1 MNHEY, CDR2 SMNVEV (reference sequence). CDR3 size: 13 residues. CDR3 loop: CASSLRENYGYTF. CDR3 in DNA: TGTGCCAGCAGTTTAAGGGAGAACTATGGCTACACCTTC.

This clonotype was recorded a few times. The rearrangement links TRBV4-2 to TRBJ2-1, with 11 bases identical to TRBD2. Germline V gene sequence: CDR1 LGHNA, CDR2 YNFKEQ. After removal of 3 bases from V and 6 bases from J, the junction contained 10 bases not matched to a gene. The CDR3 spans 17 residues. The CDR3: CASSHLSGGASGNEQFF. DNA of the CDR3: TGTGCCAGCAGCCACCTTAGCGGGGGGGCCTCCGGCAATGAGCAGTTCTTC.

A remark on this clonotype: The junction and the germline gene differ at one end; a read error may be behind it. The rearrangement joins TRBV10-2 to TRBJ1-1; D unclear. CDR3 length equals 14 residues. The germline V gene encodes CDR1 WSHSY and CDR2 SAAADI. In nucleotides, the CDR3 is TGCGCCCGCAGTGAGATCAACCAGAACACTGAAGCTTTCTTT. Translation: CARSEINQNTEAFF.

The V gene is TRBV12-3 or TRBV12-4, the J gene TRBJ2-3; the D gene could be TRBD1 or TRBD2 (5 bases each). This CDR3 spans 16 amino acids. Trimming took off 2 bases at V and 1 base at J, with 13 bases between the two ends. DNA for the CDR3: TGTGCCAGCAGTTTAAGACAGACGGGACGCACAGATACGCAGTATTTT. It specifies CASSLRQTGRTDTQYF.

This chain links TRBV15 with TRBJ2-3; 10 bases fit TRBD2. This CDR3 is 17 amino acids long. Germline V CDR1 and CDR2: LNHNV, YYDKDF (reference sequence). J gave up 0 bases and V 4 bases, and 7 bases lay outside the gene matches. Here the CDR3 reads CATSTLLAGASTDTQYF. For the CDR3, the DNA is TGTGCCACCAGCACTCTTCTAGCGGGGGCCAGCACAGATACGCAGTATTTT.

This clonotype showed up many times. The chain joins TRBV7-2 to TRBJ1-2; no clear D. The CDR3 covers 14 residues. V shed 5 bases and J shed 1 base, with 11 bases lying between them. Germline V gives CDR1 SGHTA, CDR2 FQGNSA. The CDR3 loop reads CASSAYIDNYGYTF. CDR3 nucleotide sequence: TGTGCCAGCAGCGCCTACATAGATAACTATGGCTACACCTTC.

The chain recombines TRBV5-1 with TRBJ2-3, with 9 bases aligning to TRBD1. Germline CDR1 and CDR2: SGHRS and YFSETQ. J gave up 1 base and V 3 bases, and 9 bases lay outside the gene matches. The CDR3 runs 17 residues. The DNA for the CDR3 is TGCGCCAGCAGCTACGAGACGACAGGGGGAGGCACAGATACGCAGTATTTT. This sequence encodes CASSYETTGGGTDTQYF.

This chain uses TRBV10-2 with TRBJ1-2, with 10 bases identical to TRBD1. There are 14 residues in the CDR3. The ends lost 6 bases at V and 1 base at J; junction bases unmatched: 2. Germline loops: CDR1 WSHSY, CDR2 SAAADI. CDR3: CASRGQGGNYGYTF. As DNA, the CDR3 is TGCGCCAGCAGAGGACAGGGGGGTAACTATGGCTACACCTTC.

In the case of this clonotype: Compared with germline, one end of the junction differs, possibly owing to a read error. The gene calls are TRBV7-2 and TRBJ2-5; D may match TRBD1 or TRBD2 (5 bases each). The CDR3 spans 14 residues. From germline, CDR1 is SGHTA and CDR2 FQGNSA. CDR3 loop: CAISQGIGGKTQYF. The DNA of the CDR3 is TGTGCCATCAGCCAAGGAATTGGGGGAAAGACCCAGTACTTC.

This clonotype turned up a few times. The CDR3 DNA reads TGCGCCAGCAGCCCAAGCAGGGTACCTTACGAGCAGTACTTC. Translation gives CASSPSRVPYEQYF. The rearrangement joins TRBV4-1 to TRBJ2-7; TRBD1 is a possible D gene (5 bases). The V end was cut by 4 bases, the J end by 4 bases, with 14 bases between. Looked up from germline, CDR1 is MGHRA and CDR2 is YSYEKL. The CDR3 covers 14 residues.

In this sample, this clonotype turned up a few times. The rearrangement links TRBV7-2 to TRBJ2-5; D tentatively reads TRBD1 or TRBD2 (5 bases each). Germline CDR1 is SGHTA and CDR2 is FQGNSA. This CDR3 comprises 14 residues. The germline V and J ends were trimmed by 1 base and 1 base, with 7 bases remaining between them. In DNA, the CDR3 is TGTGCCAGCAGCTTAGGGGGGACCCAAGAGACCCAGTACTTC. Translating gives CASSLGGTQETQYF.

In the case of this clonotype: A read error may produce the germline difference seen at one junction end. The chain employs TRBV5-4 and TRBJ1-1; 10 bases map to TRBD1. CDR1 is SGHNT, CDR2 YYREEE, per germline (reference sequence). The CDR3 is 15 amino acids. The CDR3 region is CASSLAGQGRTVAFF. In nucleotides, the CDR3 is TGTGCCAGCAGCTTGGCGGGACAGGGGAGAACTGTAGCTTTCTTT.

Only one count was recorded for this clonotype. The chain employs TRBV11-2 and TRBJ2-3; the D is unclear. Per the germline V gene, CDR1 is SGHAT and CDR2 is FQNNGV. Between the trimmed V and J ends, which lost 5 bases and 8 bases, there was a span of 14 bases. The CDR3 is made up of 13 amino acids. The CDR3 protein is CASSQVKLGTQYF. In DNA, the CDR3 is TGTGCCAGCAGCCAGGTCAAGCTTGGTACGCAGTATTTT.

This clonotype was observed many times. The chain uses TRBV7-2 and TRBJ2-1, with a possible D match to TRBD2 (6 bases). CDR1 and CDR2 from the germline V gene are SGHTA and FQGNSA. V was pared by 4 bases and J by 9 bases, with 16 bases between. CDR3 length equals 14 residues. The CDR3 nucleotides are TGTGCCAGCAGCTCCCAAGGAGGGAATGGTGAGCAGTTCTTC. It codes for CASSSQGGNGEQFF.

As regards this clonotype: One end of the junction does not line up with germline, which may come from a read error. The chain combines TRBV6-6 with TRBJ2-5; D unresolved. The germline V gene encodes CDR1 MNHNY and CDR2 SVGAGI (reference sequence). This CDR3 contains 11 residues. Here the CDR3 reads CSSSPKETEYF. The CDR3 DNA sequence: TGTTCCAGCAGTCCTAAAGAGACCGAGTACTTC.

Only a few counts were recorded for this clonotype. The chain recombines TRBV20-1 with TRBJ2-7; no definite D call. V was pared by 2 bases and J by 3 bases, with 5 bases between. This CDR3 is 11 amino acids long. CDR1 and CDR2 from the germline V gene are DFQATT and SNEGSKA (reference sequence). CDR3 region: CSARNLYEQYF. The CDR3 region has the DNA TGCAGTGCTAGAAACCTCTACGAGCAGTACTTC.

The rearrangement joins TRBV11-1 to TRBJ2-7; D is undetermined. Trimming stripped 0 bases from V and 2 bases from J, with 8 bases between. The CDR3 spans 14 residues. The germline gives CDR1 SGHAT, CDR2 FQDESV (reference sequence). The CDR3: CASSLAASAYEQYF. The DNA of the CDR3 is TGTGCCAGCAGCTTAGCGGCCAGCGCCTACGAGCAGTACTTC.

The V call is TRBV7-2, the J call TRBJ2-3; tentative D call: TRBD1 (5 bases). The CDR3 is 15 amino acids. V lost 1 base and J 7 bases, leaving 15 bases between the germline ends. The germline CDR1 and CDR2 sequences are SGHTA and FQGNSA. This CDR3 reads CASSLVRGDPNTQYF. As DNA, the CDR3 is TGTGCCAGCAGCTTAGTTAGGGGCGACCCTAATACGCAGTATTTT.

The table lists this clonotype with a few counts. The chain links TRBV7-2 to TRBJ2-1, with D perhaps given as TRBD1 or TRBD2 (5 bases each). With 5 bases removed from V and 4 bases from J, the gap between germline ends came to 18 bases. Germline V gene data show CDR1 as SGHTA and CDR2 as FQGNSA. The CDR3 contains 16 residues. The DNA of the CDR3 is TGTGCCAGCAGCAACTACGGGCAGAGGGGATACAATGAGCAGTTCTTC. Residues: CASSNYGQRGYNEQFF. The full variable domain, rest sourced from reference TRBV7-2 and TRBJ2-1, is GAGVSQSPSNKVTEKGKDVELRCDPISGHTALYWYRQSLGQGLEFLIYFQGNSAPDKSGLPSDRFSAERTGGSVSTLTIQRTQQEDSAVYLCASSNYGQRGYNEQFFGPGTRLTVL.

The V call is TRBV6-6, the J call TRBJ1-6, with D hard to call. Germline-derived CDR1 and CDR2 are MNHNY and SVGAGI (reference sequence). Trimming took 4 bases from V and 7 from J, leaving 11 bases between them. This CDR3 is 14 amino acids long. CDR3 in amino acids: CASSSRTVNSPLHF. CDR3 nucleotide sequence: TGTGCCAGCAGTTCCCGCACAGTAAATTCACCCCTCCACTTT.